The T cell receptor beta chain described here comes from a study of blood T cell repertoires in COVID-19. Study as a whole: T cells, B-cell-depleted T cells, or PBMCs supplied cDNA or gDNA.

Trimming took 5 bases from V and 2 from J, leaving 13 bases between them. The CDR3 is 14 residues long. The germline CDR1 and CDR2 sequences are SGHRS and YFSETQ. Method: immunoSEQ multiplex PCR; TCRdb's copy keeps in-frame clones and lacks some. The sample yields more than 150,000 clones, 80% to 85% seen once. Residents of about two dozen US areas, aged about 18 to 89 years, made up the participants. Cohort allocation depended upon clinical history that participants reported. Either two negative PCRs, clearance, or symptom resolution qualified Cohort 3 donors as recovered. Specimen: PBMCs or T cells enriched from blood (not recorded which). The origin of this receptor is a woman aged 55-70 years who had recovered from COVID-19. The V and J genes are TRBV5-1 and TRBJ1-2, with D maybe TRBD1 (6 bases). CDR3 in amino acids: CASSPRQANYGYTF. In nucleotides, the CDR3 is TGCGCCAGCAGTCCCAGACAGGCCAACTATGGCTACACCTTC.